This record covers a single TCR beta chain. Its antigen is currently unknown. Germline V CDR1 and CDR2: SGHTA, FQGNSA. Trimming cost V 1 base and J 1 base, with 14 bases left between them. This CDR3 region has 16 residues. This specimen comes from a study of T cells in Graves' hyperthyroidism and ophthalmopathy. Whole-study findings and limits: Ophthalmopathy got predicted by the model a median approximately six months before its onset.

Amplified TCR beta CDR3 regions came from RNA transcripts. Using the HTBI primer set, a first-round RT-PCR was run on the TCR CDR3. TCRdb reprocessed the multiplex PCR reads via MiXCR and lists one record per CDR3 protein. The sample lists around 400,000 distinct CDR3 sequences, around 13% seen once, with 9.2% in the top ten. Investigators excluded patients with uncontrolled infection, other autoimmune disease, pregnancy or lactation. Fresh 10 ml peripheral blood yielded PBMCs. The chain carries TRBV7-2 and TRBJ2-7, with D perhaps TRBD2 (6 bases). Sequencing was carried out using blood. The TCR originated in a woman between 18 and 30 years old with Graves' hyperthyroidism. The CDR3 is CASSLGGRGRSYEQYF. The CDR3 DNA is TGTGCCAGCAGCTTAGGCGGTCGAGGGAGGTCCTACGAGCAGTACTTC.